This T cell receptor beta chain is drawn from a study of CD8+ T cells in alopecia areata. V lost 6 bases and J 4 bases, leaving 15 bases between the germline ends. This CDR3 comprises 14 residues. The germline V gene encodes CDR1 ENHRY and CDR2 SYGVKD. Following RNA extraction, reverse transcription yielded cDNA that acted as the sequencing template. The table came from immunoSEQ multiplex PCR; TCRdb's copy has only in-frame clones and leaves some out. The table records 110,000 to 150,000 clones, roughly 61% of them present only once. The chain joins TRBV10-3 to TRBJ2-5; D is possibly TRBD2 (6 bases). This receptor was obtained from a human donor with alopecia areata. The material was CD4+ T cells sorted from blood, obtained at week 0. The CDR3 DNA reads TGTGCCATCAGGGGGGACTTCCTCGGAGAGACCCAGTACTTC. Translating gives CAIRGDFLGETQYF.